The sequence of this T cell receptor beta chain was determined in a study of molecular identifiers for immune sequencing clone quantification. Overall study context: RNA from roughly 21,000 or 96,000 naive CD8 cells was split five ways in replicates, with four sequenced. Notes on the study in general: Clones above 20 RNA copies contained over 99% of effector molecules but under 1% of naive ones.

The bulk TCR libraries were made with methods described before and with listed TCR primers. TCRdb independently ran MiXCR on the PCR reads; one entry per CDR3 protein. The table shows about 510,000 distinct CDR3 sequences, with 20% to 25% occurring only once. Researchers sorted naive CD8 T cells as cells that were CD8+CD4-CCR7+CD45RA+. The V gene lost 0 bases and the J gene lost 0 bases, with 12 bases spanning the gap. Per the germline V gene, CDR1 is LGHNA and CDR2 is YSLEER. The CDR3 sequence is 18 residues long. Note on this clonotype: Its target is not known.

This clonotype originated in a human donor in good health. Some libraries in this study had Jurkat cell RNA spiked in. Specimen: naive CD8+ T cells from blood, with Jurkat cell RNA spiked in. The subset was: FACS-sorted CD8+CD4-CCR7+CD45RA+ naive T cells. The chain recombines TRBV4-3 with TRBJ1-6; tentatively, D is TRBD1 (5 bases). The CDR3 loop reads CASSQDWGLVSYNSPLHF. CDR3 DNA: TGCGCCAGCAGCCAAGATTGGGGGTTGGTCTCCTATAATTCACCCCTCCACTTT.